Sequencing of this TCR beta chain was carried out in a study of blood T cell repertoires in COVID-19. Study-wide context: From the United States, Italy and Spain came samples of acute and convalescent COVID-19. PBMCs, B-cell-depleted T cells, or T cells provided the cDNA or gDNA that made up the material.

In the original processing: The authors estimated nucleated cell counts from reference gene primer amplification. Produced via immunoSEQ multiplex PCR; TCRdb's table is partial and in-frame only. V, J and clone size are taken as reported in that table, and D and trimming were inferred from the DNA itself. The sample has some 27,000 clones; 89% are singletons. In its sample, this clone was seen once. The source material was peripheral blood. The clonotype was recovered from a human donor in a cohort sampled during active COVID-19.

The CDR3 reads CASSWGGSVAYNEQFF. DNA of the CDR3: TGTGCCAGCAGCTGGGGGGGGTCAGTTGCCTACAATGAGCAGTTCTTC. The gene calls are TRBV27 and TRBJ2-1, with TRBD2 matching over 7 bases. Germline CDR1 reads MNHEY; CDR2 reads SMNVEV (reference sequence). Losses at the gene ends were 6 bases for V and 2 bases for J; bases not matched to a gene: 10. The CDR3 has 16 residues.